Listed below are T cell receptor beta chains from one sample, sequenced in a study of T cell repertoires in cytomegalovirus infection. These TCRs' antigens remain unknown. TCRdb fed the reads into MiXCR, producing one record per CDR3 protein. This table has some 500,000 distinct CDR3 sequences, 40% appearing once. Sequencing used cultured PBMCs, obtained from culture after CMV antigen stimulation. Receptors originate from a human donor in good health (CMV status not recorded). Some clones in this sample may be carry-over from other donors' samples. Each CDR3 is given without its conserved first and last residue.

>TRBV28|14
ASSLSPGAGTDTQY
>TRBV7-9|12
ASAESWIYNEQF
>TRBV2|12
ASRTDSENSPLH
>TRBV7-2|14
ASSLDFTGSNQPQH
>TRBV7-9|12
ASSFPSGSYEQY
>TRBV2|13
ASSDPAGLLNEQF
>TRBV20-1|12
SARVAGITDTQY
>TRBV5-6|14
ASSWTGDWGQETQY
>TRBV4-2|12
ASSQEGRTEVPF
>TRBV7-6|11
ASLIAGAETQY
>TRBV29-1|13
SVEGGGLSEGTQY
>TRBV20-1|11
SATGPDVYEQY
>TRBV7-2|11
ASSPSQGNEQF
>TRBV2|13
ASREDMDYNNEQF
>TRBV18|14
ASSPVPSGAKNIQY
>TRBV27|17
ASSSPWASNLAGGYEQY
>TRBV7-2|16
ASSVRGLAASSTDTQY